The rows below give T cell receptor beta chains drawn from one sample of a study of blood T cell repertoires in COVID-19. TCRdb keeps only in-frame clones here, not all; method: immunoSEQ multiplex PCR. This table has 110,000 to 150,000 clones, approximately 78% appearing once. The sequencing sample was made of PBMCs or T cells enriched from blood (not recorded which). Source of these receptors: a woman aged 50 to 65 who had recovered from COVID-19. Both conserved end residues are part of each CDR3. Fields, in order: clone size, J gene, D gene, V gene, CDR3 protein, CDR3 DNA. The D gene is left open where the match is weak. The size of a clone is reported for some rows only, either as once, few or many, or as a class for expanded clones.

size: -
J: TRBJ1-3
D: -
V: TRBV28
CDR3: CASSPSAGSSGNTIYF
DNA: TGTGCCAGCAGCCCGTCTGCAGGCTCCTCTGGAAACACCATATATTTT

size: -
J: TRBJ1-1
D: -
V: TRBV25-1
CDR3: CASWGPDTEAFF
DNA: TGTGCCAGCTGGGGCCCTGACACTGAAGCTTTCTTT

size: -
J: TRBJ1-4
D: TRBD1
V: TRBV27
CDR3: CASRRPGQLNEKLFF
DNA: TGTGCCAGCAGAAGACCGGGACAGCTTAATGAAAAACTGTTTTTT

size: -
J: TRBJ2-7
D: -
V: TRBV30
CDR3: CAWSPPPGHRVKYEQYF
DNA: TGTGCCTGGAGCCCTCCACCCGGACATAGGGTTAAATACGAGCAGTACTTC

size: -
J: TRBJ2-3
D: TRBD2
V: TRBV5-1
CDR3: CASSPGLVADTQYF
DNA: TGCGCCAGCAGCCCGGGACTAGTCGCAGATACGCAGTATTTT

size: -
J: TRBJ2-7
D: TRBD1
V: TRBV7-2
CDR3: CASSPAGTGEYEQYF
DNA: TGTGCCAGCAGTCCCGCGGGGACAGGAGAGTACGAGCAGTACTTC

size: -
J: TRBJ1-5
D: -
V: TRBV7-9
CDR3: CASSLAGGNQPQHF
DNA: TGTGCCAGCAGCTTAGCGGGAGGCAATCAGCCCCAGCATTTT

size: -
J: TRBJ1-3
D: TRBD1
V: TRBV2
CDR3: CASSHPLLGTGGGNTIYF
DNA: TGTGCCAGCAGTCACCCCCTTCTTGGGACAGGGGGCGGAAACACCATATATTTT

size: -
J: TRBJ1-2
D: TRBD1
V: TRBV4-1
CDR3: CASSPPTGNNYGYTF
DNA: TGCGCCAGCAGCCCCCCGACAGGGAATAACTATGGCTACACCTTC

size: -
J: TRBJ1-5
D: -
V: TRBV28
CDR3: CASSLFGQRNQPQHF
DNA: TGTGCCAGCAGTTTATTTGGGCAGAGAAATCAGCCCCAGCATTTT

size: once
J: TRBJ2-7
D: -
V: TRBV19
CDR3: CASSIHDSGSYEQYF
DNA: TGTGCCAGTAGTATTCACGATAGCGGATCCTACGAGCAGTACTTC

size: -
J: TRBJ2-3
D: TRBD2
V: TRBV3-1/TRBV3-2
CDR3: CASSSRGGQDTQYF
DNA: TGTGCCAGCAGCTCCCGGGGGGGCCAAGATACGCAGTATTTT

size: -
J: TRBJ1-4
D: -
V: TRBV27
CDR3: CASSPPGRGGEKLFF
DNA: TGTGCCAGCAGTCCCCCGGGCAGGGGCGGTGAAAAACTGTTTTTT

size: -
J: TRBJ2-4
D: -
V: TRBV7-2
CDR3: CASSRVVSVDIQYF
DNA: TGTGCCAGCAGCCGGGTCGTCTCGGTGGACATTCAGTACTTC

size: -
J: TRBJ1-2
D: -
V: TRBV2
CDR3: CASTREAGSRYGYTF
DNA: TGTGCCAGCACGCGGGAGGCAGGGTCGCGCTATGGCTACACCTTC

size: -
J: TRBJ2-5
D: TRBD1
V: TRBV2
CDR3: CASRDRGETQYF
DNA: TGTGCCAGCAGGGACAGGGGAGAGACCCAGTACTTC

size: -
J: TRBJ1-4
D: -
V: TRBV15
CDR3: CATSRKGQPNEKLFF
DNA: TGTGCCACCAGCAGAAAAGGACAGCCTAATGAAAAACTGTTTTTT

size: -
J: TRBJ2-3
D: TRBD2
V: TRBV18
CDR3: CASSPRTSGGAIEDTQYF
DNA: TGTGCCAGCTCACCACGGACTAGCGGGGGGGCTATTGAAGATACGCAGTATTTT

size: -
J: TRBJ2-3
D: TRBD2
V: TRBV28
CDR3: CASSLTSGGADTQYF
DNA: TGTGCCAGCAGTTTAACCTCGGGGGGGGCAGATACGCAGTATTTT

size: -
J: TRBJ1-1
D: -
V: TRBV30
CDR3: CAWSQGSGYTEAFF
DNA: TGTGCCTGGAGTCAGGGATCAGGGTACACTGAAGCTTTCTTT

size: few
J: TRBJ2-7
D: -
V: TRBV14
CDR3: CASSQGDSLGRYEQYF
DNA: TGTGCCAGCAGCCAAGGAGACAGCCTGGGGCGCTACGAGCAGTACTTC

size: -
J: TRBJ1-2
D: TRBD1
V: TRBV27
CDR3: CASSFWTGDGYTF
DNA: TGTGCCAGCAGTTTCTGGACAGGGGATGGCTACACCTTC

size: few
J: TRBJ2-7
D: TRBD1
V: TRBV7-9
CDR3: CASSSPTGSYEQYF
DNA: TGTGCCAGCAGCTCGCCGACAGGGAGCTACGAGCAGTACTTC

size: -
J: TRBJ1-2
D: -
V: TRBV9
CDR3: CASSPDGRPEDGYTF
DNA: TGTGCCAGCAGCCCAGATGGCAGACCGGAGGATGGCTACACCTTC

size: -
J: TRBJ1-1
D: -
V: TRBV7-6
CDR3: CASSLLGSKAFF
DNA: TGTGCCAGCAGCTTATTGGGTAGCAAAGCTTTCTTT

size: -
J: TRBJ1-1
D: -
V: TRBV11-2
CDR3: CASSLWPGVFSEAFF
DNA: TGTGCCAGCAGCTTATGGCCCGGGGTGTTTTCTGAAGCTTTCTTT

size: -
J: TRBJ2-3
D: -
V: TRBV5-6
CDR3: CASSGGTADTQYF
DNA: TGTGCCAGCAGCGGCGGGACAGCAGATACGCAGTATTTT

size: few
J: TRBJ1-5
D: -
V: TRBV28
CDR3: CASRLIGHQPQHF
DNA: TGTGCCAGCAGGTTAATTGGGCATCAGCCCCAGCATTTT

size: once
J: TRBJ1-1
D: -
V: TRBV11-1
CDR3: CASTRMERTEAFF
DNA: TGTGCCAGCACCCGGATGGAGCGGACTGAAGCTTTCTTT

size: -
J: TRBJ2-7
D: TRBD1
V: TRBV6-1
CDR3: CASSDQDRDLSRNF
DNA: TGTGCCAGCAGTGACCAGGACAGGGATTTGTCCCGAAACTTC

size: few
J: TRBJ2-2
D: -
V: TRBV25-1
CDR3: CASSAFPGEAGELFF
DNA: TGTGCCAGCAGTGCCTTTCCGGGGGAGGCCGGGGAGCTGTTTTTT

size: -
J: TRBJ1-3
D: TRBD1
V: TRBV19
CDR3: CASRKQGARLSVAGNTIYF
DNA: TGTGCCAGTAGGAAACAGGGGGCCAGACTGAGTGTTGCTGGAAACACCATATATTTT

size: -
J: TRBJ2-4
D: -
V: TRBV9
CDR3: CASSLQNRDRDKNIQYF
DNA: TGTGCCAGCAGCCTTCAGAACAGGGATCGGGACAAAAACATTCAGTACTTC

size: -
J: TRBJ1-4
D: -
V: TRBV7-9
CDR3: CASSLEAGRRLFF
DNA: TGTGCCAGCAGCCTAGAGGCGGGGAGGAGACTGTTTTTT

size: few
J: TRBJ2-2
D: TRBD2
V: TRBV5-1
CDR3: CASSPGLAGGLDGELFF
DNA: TGCGCCAGCAGCCCCGGACTAGCGGGGGGGCTAGACGGGGAGCTGTTTTTT

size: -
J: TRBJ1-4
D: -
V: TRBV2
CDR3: CASNGQSTNEKLFF
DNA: TGTGCCAGCAACGGACAGTCAACTAATGAAAAACTGTTTTTT

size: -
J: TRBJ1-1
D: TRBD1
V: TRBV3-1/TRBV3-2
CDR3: CASSNRGPDTEAFF
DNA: TGTGCCAGCAGCAACAGGGGGCCTGACACTGAAGCTTTCTTT

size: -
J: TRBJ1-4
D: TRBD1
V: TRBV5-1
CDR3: CASSLAGTGGEKLFF
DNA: TGCGCCAGCAGCTTGGCTGGGACAGGGGGTGAAAAACTGTTTTTT

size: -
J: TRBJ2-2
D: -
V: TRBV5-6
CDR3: CAATRGVNTGELFF
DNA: TGTGCCGCTACTCGGGGTGTGAACACCGGGGAGCTGTTTTTT

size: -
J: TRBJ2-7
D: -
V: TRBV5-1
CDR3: CASSLGQARYEQYF
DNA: TGCGCCAGCAGCTTGGGACAGGCCCGCTACGAGCAGTACTTC

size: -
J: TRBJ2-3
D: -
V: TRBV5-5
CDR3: CASSLDQLQGTQYF
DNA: TGTGCCAGCAGCTTGGACCAGCTACAGGGTACGCAGTATTTT

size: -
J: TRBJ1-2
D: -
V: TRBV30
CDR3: CAWSATGGGYTF
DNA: TGTGCCTGGAGTGCGACCGGCGGCGGCTACACCTTC

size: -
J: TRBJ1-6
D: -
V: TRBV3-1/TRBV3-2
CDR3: CASSQDPPGFNSPLHF
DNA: TGTGCCAGCAGCCAAGATCCACCAGGGTTTAATTCACCCCTCCACTTT

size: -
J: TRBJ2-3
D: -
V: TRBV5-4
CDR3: CASRSGTQSTDTQYF
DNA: TGTGCCAGCAGGTCCGGGACTCAGAGCACAGATACGCAGTATTTT